The 2 T cell receptor beta chains in this list originate from one sample, sequenced in a study of human T cells and chemical hapten exposure. One entry per CDR3 protein results from TCRdb running MiXCR on the RACE reads. The sample lists about 380,000 distinct CDR3 sequences, roughly 4.6% seen once, with 2% to 3% in the top ten. Time point defined: pre-sensitization, week 0. Sample treatment: therapeutic diphenylcyclopropenone sensitization with weekly scalp DPC. The sample was whole blood, taken in connection with sensitization to the hapten diphenylcyclopropenone (DPC). The receptor set was obtained from a woman aged 45-60 years with alopecia areata. Some clones in this sample may be carry-over from other donors' samples.

In its sample, this clonotype was seen many times. This chain connects TRBV5-1 to TRBJ1-5; no clear D gene. The CDR3 is 14 residues long. With 4 bases removed from V and 5 bases from J, the gap between germline ends came to 13 bases. CDR1 is SGHRS and CDR2 is YFSETQ in the germline V gene. The CDR3 region has the DNA TGCGCCAGCAGCCCGGGAGGGATAGATCAGCCCCAGCATTTT. Its translation is CASSPGGIDQPQHF.

The V call is TRBV7-9, the J call TRBJ2-5, with D uncertain. In germline, CDR1 is SEHNR, CDR2 FQNEAQ (reference sequence). The CDR3 has 16 residues. V was trimmed by 5 bases and J by 0 bases, leaving 16 bases between them. The CDR3: CASSVVVAGNQETQYF. CDR3 DNA: TGTGCCAGCAGCGTTGTTGTCGCTGGAAACCAAGAGACCCAGTACTTC. The whole variable domain, remainder taken from reference TRBV7-9 and TRBJ2-5, is DTGVSQNPRHKITKRGQNVTFRCDPISEHNRLYWYRQTLGQGPEFLTYFQNEAQLEKSRLLSDRFSAERPKGSFSTLEIQRTEQGDSAMYLCASSVVVAGNQETQYFGPGTRLLVL.